The 29 T cell receptor beta chains below all came from one sample that was sequenced in a study of control samples from healthy donors and cancer patients (dated by TCRdb to 2018 to 2021). The receptor library was made with the immunoSEQ multiplex PCR assay. TCRdb took over this immuneACCESS table, retaining in-frame rearrangements with V and J assigned. Such tables are incomplete; in checked studies, under half of the missing clones stem from an unresolved V gene, and the remainder is unexplained. In all, the sample holds some 49,000 clones, and 70% to 90% of those were seen once. Jointly, the top ten make up about 2.7% of the sample. Source material: PBMCs. All receptors come from a woman aged 45-60 years with lung cancer.

The rearrangement joins TRBV19 to TRBJ1-1, with D possibly TRBD1 on 6 matching bases. V was pared by 5 bases and J by 4 bases, with 11 bases between. The CDR3 covers 13 residues. Germline CDR1 is LNHDA and CDR2 is SQIVND (reference sequence). The CDR3 spells CASSLQGPTEAFF. The DNA for the CDR3 is TGTGCCAGTAGTCTACAGGGTCCCACTGAAGCTTTCTTT.

This clone turned up a few times. V usage is TRBV7-2 and J usage is TRBJ1-5; 9 nucleotides agree with TRBD1. J gave up 3 bases and V 2 bases, and 2 bases lay outside the gene matches. Germline V gene sequence: CDR1 SGHTA, CDR2 FQGNSA. The CDR3 is made up of 15 amino acids. This chain's CDR3 is CASSLRTGVNQPQHF. The CDR3, as DNA: TGTGCCAGCAGCTTACGGACAGGGGTCAATCAGCCCCAGCATTTT.

The chain uses TRBV4-1 and TRBJ2-6; maybe TRBD1 (6 bases). With 0 bases removed from V and 2 bases from J, the gap between germline ends came to 11 bases. The V gene's germline CDR1 is MGHRA and CDR2 YSYEKL. The CDR3 runs 17 residues. CDR3 sequence (DNA): TGCGCCAGCAGCCAAGATTTTCAGGGGACTGGGGCCAACGTCCTGACTTTC. Its protein is CASSQDFQGTGANVLTF.

This chain joins TRBV28 and TRBJ2-7; maybe TRBD2 (6 bases). This CDR3 region has 13 residues. From germline, CDR1 is MDHEN and CDR2 SYDVKM. The V gene lost 2 bases and the J gene lost 3 bases, with 8 bases spanning the gap. The CDR3 bases are TGTGCCAGCAGTTTAATGGGGGGCTACGAGCAGTACTTC. Its translation is CASSLMGGYEQYF.

The sample holds a few counts of this clone. The rearrangement joins TRBV7-2 to TRBJ1-2; D remains ambiguous. The CDR3 sequence is 14 residues long. Trimming shortened V by 0 bases and J by 4 bases, and 9 bases separated the two germline ends. CDR1 SGHTA and CDR2 FQGNSA come from the germline V gene. The CDR3 loop reads CASSLAGVGYGYTF. CDR3 nucleotides: TGTGCCAGCAGCTTAGCGGGCGTTGGCTATGGCTACACCTTC.

The chain joins TRBV11-2 to TRBJ1-2; D gene uncertain. Germline V gives CDR1 SGHAT, CDR2 FQNNGV. This CDR3 region has 12 residues. Deletions cut 0 bases from V and 1 base from J, with 0 bases between. The CDR3 spells CASSLDNYGYTF. Written as DNA, the CDR3 is TGTGCCAGCAGCTTAGATAACTATGGCTACACCTTC. Variable domain in full (rest from reference TRBV11-2 and TRBJ1-2): EAGVAQSPRYKIIEKRQSVAFWCNPISGHATLYWYQQILGQGPKLLIQFQNNGVVDDSQLPKDRFSAERLKGVDSTLKIQPAKLEDSAVYLCASSLDNYGYTFGSGTRLTVV.

The rearrangement joins TRBV7-2 to TRBJ1-1; 11 nucleotides agree with TRBD1. The germline V gene has CDR1 SGHTA and CDR2 FQGNSA. The CDR3 sequence is 16 residues long. Unmatched junction bases numbered 4, after V lost 1 base and J lost 3 bases. In DNA, the CDR3 is TGTGCCAGCAGCTTAGAAGGACAGGGGGCGTACACTGAAGCTTTCTTT. Translation gives CASSLEGQGAYTEAFF.

V is TRBV14 and J is TRBJ2-6; D unclear. Germline loops: CDR1 SGHDN, CDR2 FVKESK. CDR3 length: 15 amino acids. Trimming cost V 4 bases and J 0 bases, with 7 bases left between them. The CDR3 loop reads CASSLTFSGANVLTF. CDR3 DNA: TGTGCCAGCAGCCTTACTTTCTCTGGGGCCAACGTCCTGACTTTC.

Note on this clone: The sample carries other DNA sequences with the same CDR3. This chain uses TRBV9 with TRBJ1-1; no clear D. Germline CDR1 SGDLS, CDR2 YYNGEE. V was shortened by 0 bases and J by 4 bases, with 7 bases between the two germline ends. There are 13 residues in the CDR3. The CDR3 DNA sequence: TGTGCCAGCAGCGTAGGGGGTTTCACTGAAGCTTTCTTT. It codes for CASSVGGFTEAFF. Together with reference TRBV9 and TRBJ1-1, the CDR3 gives the full variable domain: DSGVTQTPKHLITATGQRVTLRCSPRSGDLSVYWYQQSLDQGLQFLIQYYNGEERAKGNILERFSAQQFPDLHSELNLSSLELGDSALYFCASSVGGFTEAFFGQGTRLTVV.

The genes are TRBV7-9 and TRBJ1-5; 7 bases line up with TRBD1. The CDR3 is 14 residues long. The germline CDR1 and CDR2 sequences are SEHNR and FQNEAQ (reference sequence). J gave up 4 bases and V 5 bases, and 5 bases lay outside the gene matches. This chain's CDR3 is CASSEQGRNQPQHF. The CDR3 bases are TGTGCCAGCAGCGAACAGGGGCGGAATCAGCCCCAGCATTTT.

The chain has TRBV24-1 and TRBJ2-7; D is unresolved. From germline, CDR1 is KGHDR and CDR2 SFDVKD. CDR3 size: 13 residues. With 3 bases removed from V and 2 bases from J, the gap between germline ends came to 7 bases. DNA for the CDR3: TGTGCCACCAGTGATGCCCATACCTACGAGCAGTACTTC. Amino acids: CATSDAHTYEQYF.

The chain has TRBV5-1 and TRBJ1-1, with D possibly matching TRBD1 (5 bases). Germline loops: CDR1 SGHRS, CDR2 YFSETQ. The CDR3 runs to 16 residues. Trimming left V 0 bases short and J 2 bases short, with 14 bases between. As DNA, the CDR3 is TGCGCCAGCAGCTTGGCCGGGGGTGGGTTAAACACTGAAGCTTTCTTT. Translating gives CASSLAGGGLNTEAFF.

This chain connects TRBV14 to TRBJ1-3; D call uncertain. The CDR3 consists of 15 residues. Germline CDR1 and CDR2: SGHDN and FVKESK. Trimming stripped 1 base from V and 4 bases from J, with 11 bases between. The DNA of the CDR3 is TGTGCCAGCAGCCAAGGGGCAGCCGCGGGAAACACCATATATTTT. Translating gives CASSQGAAAGNTIYF.

V and J are TRBV3-1 (or the pseudogene TRBV3-2) and TRBJ2-7; D may be TRBD1 or TRBD2 (6 bases each). This CDR3 has 13 residues. The V gene's germline CDR1 is LGHDT and CDR2 YNNKEL (reference sequence). The CDR3 region has the DNA TGTGATGGAGGGGGTACATCAGTTTACGAGCAGTACTTC. Translation gives CDGGGTSVYEQYF.

The chain uses TRBV11-2 and TRBJ1-2; D might be TRBD1 (5 bases). This CDR3 is built from 14 residues. The germline V and J ends were trimmed by 5 bases and 1 base, with 11 bases remaining between them. Looked up from germline, CDR1 is SGHAT and CDR2 is FQNNGV. CDR3 bases: TGTGCCAGCAGCGGGGAGACAGTTAACTATGGCTACACCTTC. This translates into CASSGETVNYGYTF.

V gene TRBV28 combines with J gene TRBJ2-3; 8 bases align to TRBD2. The trim removed 5 bases at V and 4 bases at J, leaving 5 bases unmatched. The CDR3 consists of 14 residues. The germline CDR1 and CDR2 sequences are MDHEN and SYDVKM. CDR3 loop: CASSSGGPADTQYF. In nucleotides, the CDR3 is TGTGCCAGCAGTAGCGGGGGACCGGCAGATACGCAGTATTTT.

V gene TRBV2 combines with J gene TRBJ2-3; D gene uncertain. This CDR3 region has 13 residues. Germline-derived CDR1 and CDR2 are SNHLY and FYNNEI. The germline V and J ends were trimmed by 6 bases and 2 bases, with 9 bases remaining between them. The CDR3 DNA follows: TGTGCCAGCAGAGGGTGGGCCACAGATACGCAGTATTTT. It codes for CASRGWATDTQYF.

A few counts support this clone. The chain employs TRBV11-2 and TRBJ2-3, with D perhaps matching TRBD2 (5 bases). V was pared by 3 bases and J by 5 bases, with 6 bases between. The CDR3 consists of 12 residues. CDR1 and CDR2 from the germline V gene are SGHAT and FQNNGV. CDR3: CASSFGVDTQYF. Written as DNA, the CDR3 is TGTGCCAGCAGCTTCGGGGTAGATACGCAGTATTTT.

The V call is TRBV9, the J call TRBJ2-7, with TRBD2 matching over 11 bases. Germline CDR1 SGDLS, CDR2 YYNGEE. The V and J ends lost 3 bases and 4 bases, in that order; junction bases with no gene match: 0. The CDR3 sequence is 13 residues long. CDR3 sequence reads: CASSASGGYEQYF. The CDR3 DNA sequence: TGTGCCAGCAGCGCTAGCGGGGGGTACGAGCAGTACTTC.

The rearrangement joins TRBV6-2 or TRBV6-3 to TRBJ2-6; no definite D call. CDR3 length equals 15 residues. The germline CDR1 and CDR2 sequences are MNHEY and SVGEGT. Trimming took 5 bases from V and 0 from J, leaving 8 bases between them. The CDR3 here is CASSIRNSGANVLTF. The CDR3 region has the DNA TGTGCCAGCAGTATCAGGAACTCTGGGGCCAACGTCCTGACTTTC.

The CDR3 reads CASSAGYGYTF. CDR3 bases: TGTGCCAGCAGTGCGGGCTATGGCTACACCTTC. This rearrangement joins TRBV2 to TRBJ1-2; D gene uncertain. V lost 4 bases, J lost 4 bases, and 4 bases lay in between. Germline loops: CDR1 SNHLY, CDR2 FYNNEI. The CDR3 sequence is 11 residues long.

The chain uses TRBV12-3 or TRBV12-4 and TRBJ1-2, with 7 bases fitting TRBD1. The CDR3 totals 13 residues. V shed 3 bases, J shed 6 bases, and the junction held 4 bases outside the gene matches. The CDR3 here is CASSLDRNHGYTF. Here the CDR3 DNA reads TGTGCCAGCAGTTTGGACAGGAATCATGGCTACACCTTC.

V is TRBV5-1 and J is TRBJ1-1; 10 bases map to TRBD1. Germline V CDR1 and CDR2: SGHRS, YFSETQ. After removal of 0 bases from V and 4 bases from J, the junction contained 9 bases not matched to a gene. This CDR3 comprises 17 residues. As DNA, the CDR3 is TGCGCCAGCAGCTTGGGACAGGGGGCGCGACCGGGCACTGAAGCTTTCTTT. Protein product: CASSLGQGARPGTEAFF.

This clone was picked up a small number of times. The genes are TRBV6-1 and TRBJ1-2; D uncertain. Germline V gives CDR1 MNHNS, CDR2 SASEGT. With 0 bases removed from V and 4 bases from J, the gap between germline ends came to 3 bases. CDR3 length: 12 residues. The CDR3 reads CASSEAAYGYTF. The DNA for the CDR3 is TGTGCCAGCAGTGAAGCCGCCTATGGCTACACCTTC.

The chain is built from TRBV6-2 or TRBV6-3 and TRBJ1-1; D remains ambiguous. CDR3 length equals 15 residues. Trimming stripped 5 bases from V and 1 base from J, with 14 bases between. From germline, CDR1 is MNHEY and CDR2 SVGEGT. The CDR3 spells CASSDPGKGNTEAFF. The CDR3 DNA reads TGTGCCAGCAGTGACCCCGGTAAAGGGAACACTGAAGCTTTCTTT.

This clone has just one count. CDR3 coding DNA: TGTGCCAGCAGCCAAGAGGCGACTCCTAGCCCCTCCTACGAGCAGTACTTC. Protein: CASSQEATPSPSYEQYF. The genes are TRBV3-1 (or the pseudogene TRBV3-2) and TRBJ2-7, with a weak D call TRBD2 (5 bases). The V and J ends lost 0 bases and 0 bases respectively, with 15 bases between them. The CDR3 has 17 amino acids. Germline CDR1 reads LGHDT; CDR2 reads YNNKEL (reference sequence).

This clone has a single count. The chain uses TRBV7-2 and TRBJ2-3; no definite D call. The CDR3 extends over 13 amino acids. Deletions cut 6 bases from V and 3 bases from J, with 10 bases between. Germline values: CDR1 SGHTA, CDR2 FQGNSA. The CDR3 DNA follows: TGTGCCAGCAGTCTTTACTGGACAGATACGCAGTATTTT. Translated, it gives CASSLYWTDTQYF.

The chain combines TRBV13 with TRBJ2-7; D is possibly TRBD2 (5 bases). Germline V gene sequence: CDR1 PRHDT, CDR2 FYEKMQ (reference sequence). The CDR3 length is 14 residues. Trimming removed 3 bases from V and 2 bases from J, with 11 bases in between. In DNA, the CDR3 is TGTGCCAGCAGCTTCGGACGGGGAACCTACGAGCAGTACTTC. Encoded protein: CASSFGRGTYEQYF.

The chain is built from TRBV7-9 and TRBJ2-2, with 8 positions matching TRBD1. The germline V gene encodes CDR1 SEHNR and CDR2 FQNEAQ (reference sequence). The CDR3 spans 17 residues. The V segment lost 4 bases and the J segment 2 bases; nucleotides outside the gene matches: 9. CDR3 in amino acids: CASSYNEGQANTGELFF. The DNA for the CDR3 is TGTGCCAGCAGCTACAACGAGGGACAGGCAAACACCGGGGAGCTGTTTTTT.